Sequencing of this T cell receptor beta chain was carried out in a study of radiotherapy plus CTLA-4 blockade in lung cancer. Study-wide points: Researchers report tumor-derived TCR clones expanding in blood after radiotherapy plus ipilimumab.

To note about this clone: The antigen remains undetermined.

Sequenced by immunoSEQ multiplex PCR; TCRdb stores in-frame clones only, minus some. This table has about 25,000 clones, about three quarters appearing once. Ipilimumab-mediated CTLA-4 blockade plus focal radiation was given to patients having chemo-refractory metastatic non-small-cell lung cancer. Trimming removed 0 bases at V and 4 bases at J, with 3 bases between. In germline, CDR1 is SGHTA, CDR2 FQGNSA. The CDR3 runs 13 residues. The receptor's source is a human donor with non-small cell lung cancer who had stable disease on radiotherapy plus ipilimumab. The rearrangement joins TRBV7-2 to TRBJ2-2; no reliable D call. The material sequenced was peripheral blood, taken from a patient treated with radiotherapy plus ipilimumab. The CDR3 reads CASSLAATGELFF. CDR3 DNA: TGTGCCAGCAGCTTAGCCGCCACCGGGGAGCTGTTTTTT.